This T cell receptor beta chain was sequenced during a study of blood T cell repertoires in COVID-19. The trim removed 3 bases at V and 6 bases at J, leaving 7 bases unmatched. CDR1 and CDR2 (germline): SGHTA, FQGNSA. This CDR3 spans 15 amino acids. Some clones are missing from TCRdb's copy, which holds only in-frame ones; the method was immunoSEQ multiplex PCR. Seen here are tens of thousands of clones, around nine tenths observed once, and the top ten hold 3% to 5%. This TCR was sampled from a man aged 45-65 years with acute or convalescent COVID-19. The rearrangement links TRBV7-2 to TRBJ2-2; 7 bases align to TRBD1. Sequenced: peripheral blood. CDR3 coding DNA: TGTGCCAGCAGCTTCCGAGGAGACAGGGCCGGGGAGCTGTTTTTT. Its translation is CASSFRGDRAGELFF. Full variable domain (rest looked up from reference TRBV7-2 and TRBJ2-2): GAGVSQSPSNKVTEKGKDVELRCDPISGHTALYWYRQSLGQGLEFLIYFQGNSAPDKSGLPSDRFSAERTGGSVSTLTIQRTQQEDSAVYLCASSFRGDRAGELFFGEGSRLTVL.